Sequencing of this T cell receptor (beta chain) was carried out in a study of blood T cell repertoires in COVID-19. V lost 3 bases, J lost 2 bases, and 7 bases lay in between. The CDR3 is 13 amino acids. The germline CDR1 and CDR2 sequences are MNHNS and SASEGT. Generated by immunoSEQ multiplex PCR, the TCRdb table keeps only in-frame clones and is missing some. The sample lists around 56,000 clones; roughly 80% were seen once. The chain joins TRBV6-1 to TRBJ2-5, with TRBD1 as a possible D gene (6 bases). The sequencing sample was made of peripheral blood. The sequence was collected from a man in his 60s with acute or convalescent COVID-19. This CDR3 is CASSDQGQETQYF. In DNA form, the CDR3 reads TGTGCCAGCAGTGATCAGGGGCAAGAGACCCAGTACTTC.